A single sample is the source of the 17 T cell receptor beta chains below, sequenced in a study of cytomegalovirus exposure and HLA in healthy donors. Primers: 60 Vbeta forward and 13 Jbeta reverse. Profiled with immunoSEQ multiplex PCR; TCRdb holds only in-frame clones, not every one. The sample lists 100,000 to 120,000 clones; approximately 69% were seen once. The source material was PBMCs. The receptors were sampled from a young man in good health and CMV-seronegative.

This clone occurred a few times. This sequence joins TRBV9 and TRBJ2-3; 7 positions match TRBD2. CDR3 length: 17 residues. Germline lookup yields CDR1 SGDLS and CDR2 YYNGEE. The V and J ends lost 3 bases and 2 bases, in that order; junction bases with no gene match: 12. The CDR3 protein is CASSGPGAGVPTDTQYF. The CDR3 nucleotides are TGTGCCAGCAGCGGGCCTGGGGCGGGAGTCCCCACAGATACGCAGTATTTT.

J is TRBJ2-5 and V is TRBV7-2, with 13 nucleotides matching TRBD2. Germline trimming cut 4 bases from V and 5 bases from J; bases unmatched to any gene: 7. Germline V gene sequence: CDR1 SGHTA, CDR2 FQGNSA. The CDR3 contains 16 residues. CDR3 coding DNA: TGTGCCAGCAGCTCACAGGGACTAGCGGGAACGGAGACCCAGTACTTC. As protein: CASSSQGLAGTETQYF.

The genes are TRBV5-6 and TRBJ1-1; D remains unclear. Between the trimmed V and J ends, which lost 4 bases and 1 base, there was a span of 11 bases. Germline CDR1 SGHDT, CDR2 YYEEEE. CDR3 length equals 14 residues. CDR3 sequence (DNA): TGTGCCAGCAGCCCTATCCGGGAGAACACTGAAGCTTTCTTT. It is translated as CASSPIRENTEAFF.

This clone has a handful of counts. The genes are TRBV6-5 and TRBJ2-2, with 8 bases identical to TRBD1. The CDR3 is made up of 15 amino acids. The trim removed 6 bases at V and 7 bases at J, leaving 10 bases unmatched. CDR1 is MNHEY, CDR2 SVGAGI, per germline. As DNA, the CDR3 is TGTGCCAGCAGCGAACGACAGGGGACGGGCGGGGAGCTGTTTTTT. Amino acids: CASSERQGTGGELFF.

This sequence joins TRBV7-9 and TRBJ1-1; D perhaps matches TRBD1 (5 bases). This CDR3 comprises 17 residues. V was cut by 1 base and J by 1 base, with 16 bases left in between. The germline gives CDR1 SEHNR, CDR2 FQNEAQ (reference sequence). CDR3 sequence (DNA): TGTGCCAGCAGCTTAGAGCCCAGGGCGGCCGCGAACACTGAAGCTTTCTTT. It encodes CASSLEPRAAANTEAFF.

The V gene is TRBV4-3, the J gene TRBJ1-4; 7 bases map to TRBD1. The CDR3 runs 15 residues. V trimming: 4 bases; J trimming: 4 bases; junction bases outside the gene matches: 6. Germline CDR1 LGHNA, CDR2 YSLEER. For the CDR3, the DNA is TGCGCCAGCAGCCCCTCCGGGACAGTTAATGAAAAACTGTTTTTT. Protein: CASSPSGTVNEKLFF.

The gene calls are TRBV7-9 and TRBJ2-3, with D maybe TRBD2 (5 bases). This CDR3 spans 15 amino acids. Germline V gives CDR1 SEHNR, CDR2 FQNEAQ (reference sequence). Trimming cost V 5 bases and J 1 base, with 13 bases left between them. The CDR3 sequence: CASSPPGKGTDTQYF. CDR3 DNA sequence: TGTGCCAGCAGCCCCCCGGGGAAGGGCACAGATACGCAGTATTTT.

This sequence joins TRBV6-4 and TRBJ1-2; TRBD1 agrees at 8 bases. Germline V gene data show CDR1 as MRHNA and CDR2 as SNTAGT. The V and J ends lost 3 bases and 4 bases, in that order; junction bases with no gene match: 4. The CDR3 loop spans 14 amino acids. CDR3 in amino acids: CASSDGGTGYGYTF. CDR3 DNA: TGTGCCAGCAGTGATGGAGGGACAGGCTATGGCTACACCTTC.

A few counts support this clone. The chain recombines TRBV7-9 with TRBJ1-2; 11 bases map to TRBD1. Germline V gene data show CDR1 as SEHNR and CDR2 as FQNEAQ (reference sequence). The CDR3 is 14 residues long. V lost 5 bases and J lost 3; bases outside the gene matches: 2. The CDR3 DNA reads as TGTGCCAGCAGCGGGGGACAGGGGGACTATGGCTACACCTTC. Translated, it gives CASSGGQGDYGYTF.

The chain recombines TRBV6-6 with TRBJ2-7; a weak D match, TRBD1 (7 bases). Trimming left V 6 bases short and J 2 bases short, with 17 bases between. This CDR3 has 15 residues. The germline CDR1 and CDR2 sequences are MNHNY and SVGAGI (reference sequence). CDR3 DNA: TGTGCCAGCAGCCCCGGGGGACAGAGGACCTACGAGCAGTACTTC. The encoded protein is CASSPGGQRTYEQYF.

The chain uses TRBV7-8 and TRBJ2-7; 8 bases line up with TRBD2. With 6 bases clipped from V and 7 bases from J, the junction kept 11 bases outside the gene matches. The CDR3 length is 14 residues. Germline lookup yields CDR1 SGHVS and CDR2 FQNEAQ. CDR3 sequence (DNA): TGTGCCAGCAGACAAAGCGGGAGCGCTAATGAGCAGTACTTC. Protein: CASRQSGSANEQYF.

This clone was seen once. The rearrangement links TRBV5-1 to TRBJ2-7, with 7 bases lining up with TRBD1. J was trimmed by 5 bases and V by 4 bases; bases with no gene match: 9. The CDR3 contains 14 residues. Germline V CDR1 and CDR2: SGHRS, YFSETQ. The CDR3 DNA is TGCGCCAGCAGCCTAGGGACAGTTTTTAACGAGCAGTACTTC. Protein product: CASSLGTVFNEQYF.

The chain links TRBV7-6 to TRBJ2-3; 15 nucleotides match TRBD2. In germline, CDR1 is SGHVS, CDR2 FNYEAQ. This CDR3 is built from 19 residues. Trimming at V came to 0 bases and at J to 6 bases, leaving 10 bases not matched to a gene. The CDR3 DNA is TGTGCCAGCAGCTTAGCAATGGGGACTAGCGGGAGGAAGATGGATACGCAGTATTTT. This gives the protein CASSLAMGTSGRKMDTQYF.

V gene TRBV4-3 combines with J gene TRBJ2-4; 11 nucleotides match TRBD1. With V trimmed by 1 base and J by 6 bases, 17 bases remained unmatched. The germline CDR1 and CDR2 sequences are LGHNA and YSLEER. The CDR3 spans 20 residues. In DNA, the CDR3 is TGCGCCAGCAGCCAAGTCCCGTATAAGGATCGTGGGACAGGGGGAAACATTCAGTACTTC. It specifies CASSQVPYKDRGTGGNIQYF.

The chain is built from TRBV29-1 and TRBJ1-2; the match to TRBD1 covers 8 bases. CDR3 length: 14 amino acids. Trimming at V came to 5 bases and at J to 6 bases, leaving 11 bases not matched to a gene. Germline CDR1 SQVTM, CDR2 ANQGSEA. In DNA form, the CDR3 reads TGCAGCGTTTTATCTGGACAGGGCGGAGATGGCTACACCTTC. Its protein product is CSVLSGQGGDGYTF.

The CDR3 reads CASSPGDTGELFF. CDR3 DNA: TGTGCCAGCAGCCCGGGGGACACCGGGGAGCTGTTTTTT. The rearrangement uses TRBV2 and TRBJ2-2, with a weak D call TRBD2 (6 bases). V lost 6 bases to trimming and J lost 3 bases, with 8 bases between them. Germline V lookup: CDR1 SNHLY, CDR2 FYNNEI. The CDR3 sequence is 13 residues long.

The chain employs TRBV4-2 and TRBJ1-3; 8 bases are a match to TRBD1. Per germline, CDR1 LGHNA and CDR2 YNFKEQ. V lost 4 bases to trimming and J lost 4 bases; unmatched junction nucleotides: 6. This CDR3 has 15 amino acids. The CDR3 protein is CASSPTGQGGNTIYF. The CDR3 DNA reads TGTGCCAGCAGCCCCACCGGACAGGGAGGAAACACCATATATTTT.